The present T cell receptor (beta chain) was sequenced within a study of T cell repertoires in cytomegalovirus infection. Study information: In the study, CMV epitopes included recently identified HLA-C-restricted and well-studied HLA-B-restricted ones. It can be stated that public TCR beta signatures indicated CMV infection as well as a matching HLA type. Findings and limits, study-wide: In two of eight donors, the top clonotype was HLA-C-restricted CMV-specific. People with CMV and the relevant HLA were identified by cumulative public TCR beta family frequency.

TCRdb re-called the reads with MiXCR, one entry per CDR3 protein. Of fewer than 1,000,000 distinct CDR3 sequences in the sample, roughly 30% were seen once. V was trimmed by 0 bases and J by 2 bases, leaving 11 bases between them. The CDR3 contains 16 residues. Germline V gene lookup returns CDR1 MNHEY and CDR2 SVGEGT. This clonotype was detected a few times. Its antigen is not known. The chain joins TRBV6-2 or TRBV6-3 to TRBJ2-1; maybe TRBD2 (6 bases). The sequence was collected from a human donor in good health (CMV status not recorded). Some clones in this sample may be carry-over from other donors' samples. The sequencing used cultured CD8+ T cells from PBMCs, collected from culture after CMV antigen stimulation. CDR3 coding DNA: TGTGCCAGCAGTTACTCGCGGAGGGCCACCTACAATGAGCAGTTCTTC. Protein sequence: CASSYSRRATYNEQFF.